What follows is one T cell receptor beta chain and its context. Its matching antigen is unknown. Germline is not matched at one junction end, which may reflect a read error. Germline V gene lookup returns CDR1 SQVTM and CDR2 ANQGSEA. This CDR3 spans 13 amino acids. TCRbeta libraries were built with three rounds of nested PCR, modified from ARM-PCR. TCRdb processed the multiplex PCR reads anew with MiXCR; each CDR3 protein has one entry. Among 60,000 or so distinct CDR3 sequences listed, around 61% were seen once. No cell sorting was done before RNA was extracted from the tissue. More than 3 cm separated this lung sample from the edge of the tumor. These data are taken from a study of tumor and adjacent non-tumor tissue in lung cancer. Study-level background: The patients, 9 to 11 men and 5 women, were roughly 30 to 80 with stage I to III disease. On average, productive TCRbeta reads reached roughly 4 million per sample.

Study-wide findings and caveats: Significantly higher TCR diversity was found in tumor than normal lung. Top 100 clones took a larger repertoire share in normal lung.

This chain connects TRBV29-1 to TRBJ1-6; 7 nucleotides match TRBD1. This receptor was identified in a man in his 70s with non-small cell lung cancer. Sequencing input: distant non-tumor lung tissue. CDR3 sequence: CSVGTAYNSSLHF. CDR3 coding DNA: TGTAGCGTTGGGACAGCGTATAATTCATCCCTCCACTTT.